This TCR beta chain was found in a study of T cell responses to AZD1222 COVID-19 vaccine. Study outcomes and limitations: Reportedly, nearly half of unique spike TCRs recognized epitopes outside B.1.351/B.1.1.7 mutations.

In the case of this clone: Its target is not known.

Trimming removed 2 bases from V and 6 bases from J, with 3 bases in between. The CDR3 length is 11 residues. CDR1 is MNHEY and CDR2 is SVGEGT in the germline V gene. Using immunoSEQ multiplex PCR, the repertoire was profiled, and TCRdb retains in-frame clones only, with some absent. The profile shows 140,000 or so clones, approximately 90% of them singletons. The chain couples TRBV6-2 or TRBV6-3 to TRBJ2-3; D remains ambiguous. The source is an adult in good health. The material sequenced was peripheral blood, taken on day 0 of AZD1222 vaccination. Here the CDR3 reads CASSYLDTQYF. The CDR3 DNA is TGTGCCAGCAGTTACCTGGATACGCAGTATTTT.